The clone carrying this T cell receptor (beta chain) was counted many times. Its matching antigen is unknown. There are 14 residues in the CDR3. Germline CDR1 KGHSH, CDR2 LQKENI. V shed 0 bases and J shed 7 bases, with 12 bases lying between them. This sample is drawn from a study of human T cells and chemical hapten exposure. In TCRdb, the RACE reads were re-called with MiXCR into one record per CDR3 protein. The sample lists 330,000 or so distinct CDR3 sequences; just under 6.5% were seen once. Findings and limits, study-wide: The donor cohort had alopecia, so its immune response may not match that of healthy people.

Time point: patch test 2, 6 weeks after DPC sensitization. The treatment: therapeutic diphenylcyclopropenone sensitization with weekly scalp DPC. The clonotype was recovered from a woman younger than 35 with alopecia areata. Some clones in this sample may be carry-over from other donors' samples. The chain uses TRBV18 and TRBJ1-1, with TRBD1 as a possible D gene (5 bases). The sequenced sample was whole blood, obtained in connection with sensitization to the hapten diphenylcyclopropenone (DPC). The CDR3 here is CASSPPETEGEAFF. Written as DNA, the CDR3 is TGTGCCAGCTCACCACCGGAGACAGAAGGTGAAGCTTTCTTT.